Below, 32 T cell receptor beta chains from the same sample are listed, as sequenced in a study of cytomegalovirus exposure and HLA in healthy donors. Researchers ran the PCR with 60 Vbeta and 13 Jbeta primers. Sequenced by immunoSEQ multiplex PCR; TCRdb stores in-frame clones only, minus some. The profile shows approximately 90,000 clones, over 70% of them singletons. Sequencing was carried out using PBMCs. The receptors stem from a woman in her 40s in good health and CMV-seronegative.

This chain uses TRBV5-4 with TRBJ2-2, with 10 positions matching TRBD2. This CDR3 is 15 amino acids long. Germline trimming cut 4 bases from V and 6 bases from J; bases unmatched to any gene: 6. CDR1 is SGHNT, CDR2 YYREEE, per germline (reference sequence). Here the CDR3 DNA reads TGTGCCAGCAGCCCCGTAGGGACTAGCGCCGGGGAGCTGTTTTTT. Translated, it gives CASSPVGTSAGELFF.

This chain joins TRBV15 and TRBJ1-2; 9 nucleotides match TRBD1. Germline CDR1 and CDR2: LNHNV and YYDKDF (reference sequence). The CDR3 is 13 amino acids. Unmatched junction bases numbered 4, after V lost 3 bases and J lost 8 bases. The CDR3 reads CATSRETGGGYTF. Here the CDR3 DNA reads TGTGCCACCAGCAGGGAAACAGGGGGCGGCTACACCTTC.

The V call is TRBV7-3, the J call TRBJ2-5; D is perhaps TRBD1 (6 bases). V was clipped by 3 bases and J by 5 bases, with 10 bases between them. Germline CDR1 and CDR2: SGHTA and FQGTGA. This CDR3 comprises 13 residues. CDR3 loop: CASSLNRVETQYF. Here the CDR3 DNA reads TGTGCCAGCAGCTTGAACAGGGTTGAGACCCAGTACTTC.

This chain joins TRBV7-9 and TRBJ2-5, with D hard to call. V lost 5 bases, J lost 5 bases, and 9 bases lay in between. Germline assignment: CDR1 SEHNR and CDR2 FQNEAQ (reference sequence). CDR3 length equals 12 residues. The CDR3 region has the DNA TGTGCCAGCAGCCCCCAGTCTGAGACCCAGTACTTC. Its translation: CASSPQSETQYF.

The V and J genes are TRBV4-1 and TRBJ2-7; no definite D call. The CDR3 covers 17 residues. Per the germline V gene, CDR1 is MGHRA and CDR2 is YSYEKL. V was clipped by 2 bases and J by 1 base, with 18 bases between them. The CDR3: CASSQLTLVGESYEQYF. Written as DNA, the CDR3 is TGCGCCAGCAGCCAATTAACTCTGGTGGGCGAATCCTACGAGCAGTACTTC.

CDR3 region: CASSPAVGQGAAFGSYPQHF. CDR3 DNA: TGTGCCAGCAGTCCGGCGGTTGGACAGGGGGCGGCTTTTGGGTCGTATCCCCAGCATTTT. V and J are TRBV27 and TRBJ1-5, with 11 nucleotides matching TRBD1. This CDR3 is built from 20 residues. V dropped 5 bases and J dropped 10; count of bases not matched to a gene: 25. Germline-derived CDR1 and CDR2 are MNHEY and SMNVEV (reference sequence).

This clone was recorded a few times. This CDR3 reads CASSRSHRGGTLGEKLFF. As DNA, the CDR3 is TGTGCCAGCAGCCGATCGCACAGGGGTGGGACGTTGGGTGAAAAACTGTTTTTT. The chain uses TRBV4-2 and TRBJ1-4; 7 nucleotides align to TRBD1. Trimming removed 4 bases from V and 7 bases from J; junction bases left unmatched: 18. CDR1 and CDR2 from the germline V gene are LGHNA and YNFKEQ. CDR3 length equals 18 residues.

This rearrangement joins TRBV6-6 to TRBJ1-3, with a possible D match to TRBD1 (5 bases). Trimming removed 6 bases from V and 3 bases from J, with 18 bases in between. CDR3 length: 16 amino acids. The germline CDR1 and CDR2 sequences are MNHNY and SVGAGI (reference sequence). This CDR3 reads CASSQQDTRIGNTIYF. The CDR3 DNA reads TGTGCCAGCAGCCAACAGGACACGCGTATTGGAAACACCATATATTTT.

The chain has TRBV14 and TRBJ1-2; unclear D gene. Germline V lookup: CDR1 SGHDN, CDR2 FVKESK. The CDR3 runs 13 residues. Trimming pared 0 bases from V and 9 bases from J, leaving 11 bases between. CDR3 residues: CASSQDRLRRYTF. The CDR3 coding sequence is TGTGCCAGCAGCCAAGACCGTCTTCGTCGCTACACCTTC.

The chain employs TRBV4-3 and TRBJ1-1, with TRBD1 matching 7 bases. The germline CDR1 and CDR2 sequences are LGHNA and YSLEER. The V gene end was trimmed by 6 bases and the J gene end by 7 bases; junction bases not matched to a gene: 8. The CDR3 is made up of 13 amino acids. CDR3 in DNA: TGCGCCAGCAGTAAAAACAGGGGACTTGAAGCTTTCTTT. It encodes CASSKNRGLEAFF.

The gene calls are TRBV5-1 and TRBJ2-3; 9 nucleotides match TRBD2. Looked up from germline, CDR1 is SGHRS and CDR2 is YFSETQ. V shed 3 bases and J 6 bases; nucleotides not matched to a gene: 14. The CDR3 runs to 17 residues. The CDR3 DNA follows: TGCGCCAGCAGCTCAGGGGTAGCGGGGGCGGAGGAGGATACGCAGTATTTT. Amino acids: CASSSGVAGAEEDTQYF.

V is TRBV7-8 and J is TRBJ1-4; D unresolved. Germline CDR1 reads SGHVS; CDR2 reads FQNEAQ. The CDR3 has 15 amino acids. V was pared by 5 bases and J by 5 bases, with 15 bases between. For the CDR3, the DNA is TGTGCCAGCAGCCCCGCGGGAGGTAACAATGAAAAACTGTTTTTT. It encodes CASSPAGGNNEKLFF. Full variable domain (remainder filled in from reference TRBV7-8 and TRBJ1-4): GAGVSQSPRYKVAKRGQDVALRCDPISGHVSLFWYQQALGQGPEFLTYFQNEAQLDKSGLPSDRFFAERPEGSVSTLKIQRTQQEDSAVYLCASSPAGGNNEKLFFGSGTQLSVL.

This sequence joins TRBV4-3 and TRBJ1-2; possible D gene TRBD1, 5 bases. The ends were cut back, 1 base at V and 5 bases at J, with 14 bases in the middle. CDR3 length: 15 residues. The germline V gene has CDR1 LGHNA and CDR2 YSLEER. The CDR3 DNA is TGCGCCAGCAGCCAAGCCGGCCAGGGATTTTATGGCTACACCTTC. The encoded protein is CASSQAGQGFYGYTF.

The chain combines TRBV7-3 with TRBJ2-3, with TRBD1 as a possible D gene (6 bases). The CDR3 consists of 13 residues. Trimming removed 3 bases from V and 3 bases from J, with 7 bases in between. The germline V gene has CDR1 SGHTA and CDR2 FQGTGA. This chain's CDR3 is CASSFQGTDTQYF. Here the CDR3 DNA reads TGTGCCAGCAGCTTCCAGGGGACAGATACGCAGTATTTT.

The CDR3: CASSPPQLWGRRDEKLFF. The CDR3 nucleotides read TGTGCCAGCAGCCCTCCCCAGCTTTGGGGCAGGAGGGATGAAAAACTGTTTTTT. The chain joins TRBV28 to TRBJ1-4; D perhaps matches TRBD1 (5 bases). This CDR3 region has 18 residues. Trimming cost V 6 bases and J 6 bases, with 26 bases left between them. CDR1 and CDR2 from the germline V gene are MDHEN and SYDVKM.

The V and J genes are TRBV29-1 and TRBJ1-1, with TRBD1 matching 10 bases. CDR3 length equals 14 residues. Trimming cost V 6 bases and J 8 bases; bases outside gene matches: 12. CDR1 SQVTM and CDR2 ANQGSEA come from the germline V gene. Here the CDR3 DNA reads TGCAGCGTACGACAGGGGGCCACGAAAGGGGAAGCTTTCTTT. This translates into CSVRQGATKGEAFF.

The chain uses TRBV10-2 and TRBJ1-2; D may be TRBD1 (6 bases). The CDR3 runs to 13 residues. The V and J ends lost 8 bases and 3 bases respectively, with 13 bases between them. The germline V gene has CDR1 WSHSY and CDR2 SAAADI. CDR3 protein: CASGQTIDYGYTF. CDR3 nucleotide sequence: TGCGCCAGCGGACAGACGATAGACTATGGCTACACCTTC.

The chain joins TRBV6-6 to TRBJ2-5, with 9 bases that match TRBD2. The CDR3 loop spans 15 amino acids. Germline loops: CDR1 MNHNY, CDR2 SVGAGI (reference sequence). V was pared by 7 bases and J by 4 bases, with 10 bases of the junction left unmatched. The CDR3 region is CASILRRGGVETQYF. The CDR3 DNA reads TGTGCCAGCATTCTAAGGCGGGGGGGCGTAGAGACCCAGTACTTC.

The chain carries TRBV15 and TRBJ2-6, with 8 bases that match TRBD1. Trimming took 0 bases from V and 5 from J; bases not matched to a gene: 9. CDR3 length equals 18 residues. Germline values: CDR1 LNHNV, CDR2 YYDKDF (reference sequence). The CDR3 protein is CATSRDVRGLHRANVLTF. CDR3 nucleotides: TGTGCCACCAGCAGAGATGTCAGGGGGCTACATCGGGCCAACGTCCTGACTTTC.

This chain links TRBV19 with TRBJ1-5; tentatively, D is TRBD1 (5 bases). V dropped 3 bases and J dropped 0 bases, with 12 bases sitting between them. Germline CDR1 LNHDA, CDR2 SQIVND (reference sequence). The CDR3 loop spans 16 amino acids. CDR3 bases: TGTGCCAGTAGTATTGAACAGGTGATTAGCAATCAGCCCCAGCATTTT. Its translation: CASSIEQVISNQPQHF.

The chain carries TRBV5-1 and TRBJ2-1; 8 positions agree with TRBD2. The V and J ends lost 6 bases and 9 bases, in that order; junction bases with no gene match: 8. This CDR3 contains 13 residues. Germline lookup yields CDR1 SGHRS and CDR2 YFSETQ. The chain's CDR3 is CASNFGGAGEQFF. For the CDR3, the DNA is TGCGCCAGCAATTTCGGGGGGGCGGGTGAGCAGTTCTTC.

The rearrangement joins TRBV15 to TRBJ1-1; TRBD1 might be the D (6 bases). Germline V gene sequence: CDR1 LNHNV, CDR2 YYDKDF (reference sequence). Trimming took off 0 bases at V and 1 base at J, with 15 bases between the two ends. There are 17 residues in the CDR3. This chain's CDR3 is CATSRERVGGANTEAFF. The CDR3 DNA reads TGTGCCACCAGCAGAGAACGGGTAGGGGGGGCGAACACTGAAGCTTTCTTT.

The rearrangement links TRBV5-4 to TRBJ2-5; 12 nucleotides agree with TRBD2. Losses at the gene ends were 5 bases for V and 2 bases for J; bases not matched to a gene: 4. Germline CDR1 is SGHNT and CDR2 is YYREEE (reference sequence). The length of the CDR3 is 15 residues. CDR3 DNA: TGTGCCAGCAGTCGGACTAGCGGGAATCAAGAGACCCAGTACTTC. Translation gives CASSRTSGNQETQYF.

V usage is TRBV2 and J usage is TRBJ2-2; unclear D gene. Germline V gene sequence: CDR1 SNHLY, CDR2 FYNNEI. The CDR3 runs to 14 residues. V lost 7 bases, J lost 0 bases, and 9 bases lay in between. The CDR3 reads CASKAPANTGELFF. In nucleotides, the CDR3 is TGTGCCAGCAAAGCGCCAGCGAACACCGGGGAGCTGTTTTTT.

CDR3: CASLGGAQETQYF. The CDR3 nucleotides read TGCGCCAGCCTCGGGGGAGCCCAAGAGACCCAGTACTTC. The chain has TRBV5-1 and TRBJ2-5; tentative D call: TRBD2 (6 bases). The germline CDR1 and CDR2 sequences are SGHRS and YFSETQ. Trimming took off 7 bases at V and 1 base at J, with 11 bases between the two ends. CDR3 length: 13 amino acids.

This clone was seen a few times. The rearrangement joins TRBV19 to TRBJ2-3; 9 positions agree with TRBD2. V was pared by 1 base and J by 2 bases, with 10 bases of the junction left unmatched. The CDR3 contains 18 residues. Looked up from germline, CDR1 is LNHDA and CDR2 is SQIVND (reference sequence). CDR3 nucleotides: TGTGCCAGTAGTATAGCGAATAGGCTAGCGGGGTTCACAGATACGCAGTATTTT. It translates to CASSIANRLAGFTDTQYF.

This chain joins TRBV5-1 and TRBJ2-3; 8 bases match TRBD2. V gave up 4 bases and J gave up 5 bases; unmatched junction bases: 6. This CDR3 has 14 amino acids. CDR1 and CDR2 (germline): SGHRS, YFSETQ. CDR3: CASSAVSGGDTQYF. The DNA for the CDR3 is TGCGCCAGCAGCGCGGTCAGCGGGGGAGATACGCAGTATTTT.

The chain has TRBV4-3 and TRBJ2-1; D possibly corresponds to TRBD2 (6 bases). This CDR3 region has 14 residues. The V end was cut by 4 bases, the J end by 7 bases, with 14 bases between. Germline V lookup: CDR1 LGHNA, CDR2 YSLEER. The CDR3 region has the DNA TGCGCCAGCAGCCCCCGGGACTTCTCAAATGAGCAGTTCTTC. It encodes CASSPRDFSNEQFF.

Only one count was recorded for this clone. The J gene is TRBJ1-2, the V gene TRBV29-1, with a possible D match to TRBD1 (5 bases). Trimming pared 6 bases from V and 6 bases from J, leaving 23 bases between. There are 15 residues in the CDR3. Germline CDR1 and CDR2: SQVTM and ANQGSEA. CDR3 region: CSVLSFGTSRDGYTF. In DNA form, the CDR3 reads TGCAGCGTCCTAAGCTTCGGGACTTCGCGGGATGGCTACACCTTC.

This chain connects TRBV2 to TRBJ2-1, with D perhaps matching TRBD2 (6 bases). Germline-derived CDR1 and CDR2 are SNHLY and FYNNEI. The CDR3 loop spans 17 amino acids. Trimming cost V 4 bases and J 1 base, with 17 bases left between them. This CDR3 is CASSVSPSDWSYNEQFF. The CDR3 coding sequence is TGTGCCAGCAGTGTCAGCCCTAGCGATTGGTCCTACAATGAGCAGTTCTTC. The full variable domain, in which reference TRBV2 and TRBJ2-1 provide the parts outside the CDR3, is EPEVTQTPSHQVTQMGQEVILRCVPISNHLYFYWYRQILGQKVEFLVSFYNNEISEKSEIFDDQFSVERPDGSNFTLKIRSTKLEDSAMYFCASSVSPSDWSYNEQFFGPGTRLTVL.

The rearrangement links TRBV5-1 to TRBJ2-6; possible D gene TRBD1, 5 bases. The CDR3 is 15 residues long. V was shortened by 2 bases and J by 1 base, with 7 bases between the two germline ends. Germline assignment: CDR1 SGHRS and CDR2 YFSETQ. The CDR3 DNA is TGCGCCAGCAGCTTCCAGGGTTCTGGGGCCAACGTCCTGACTTTC. It is translated as CASSFQGSGANVLTF.

The V call is TRBV10-1, the J call TRBJ2-1; tentatively, D is TRBD2 (7 bases). This CDR3 spans 15 amino acids. In germline, CDR1 is WNHNN, CDR2 SYGVQD (reference sequence). The germline V and J ends were trimmed by 6 bases and 7 bases, with 19 bases remaining between them. The CDR3 here is CASSIKGGPGNEQFF. The CDR3 DNA follows: TGCGCCAGCAGCATAAAGGGGGGGCCCGGGAATGAGCAGTTCTTC.